This T cell receptor (beta chain) is from a study of identical twins. The V and J ends lost 4 bases and 6 bases respectively, with 10 bases between them. The CDR3 sequence is 13 residues long. Per germline, CDR1 SEHNR and CDR2 FQNEAQ (reference sequence). TCRdb ran MiXCR on the 5' RACE reads and lists one entry per CDR3 protein. The data show around 480,000 distinct CDR3 sequences, more than 13% seen once. These same records also appear under a second study, on yellow fever vaccine responses in identical twins.

The TCR originated in a woman aged 18-29 years in good health. V gene TRBV7-9 combines with J gene TRBJ1-3; D is ambiguous. Sample: CD4+ T cells sorted from blood. The CDR3 DNA follows: TGTGCCAGCAGCTGGCAAAAGGCAAACACCATATATTTT. It specifies CASSWQKANTIYF.